These 27 T cell receptor beta chains originate from one sample sequenced in a study of siplizumab effects on memory and regulatory T cells. Using immunoSEQ multiplex PCR, the repertoire was profiled, and TCRdb retains in-frame clones only, with some absent. This table holds approximately 60,000 clones, around 80% found once. Input material: memory CD4+ T cells sorted from blood. The source of these receptors is a human donor in good health.

The genes are TRBV10-1 and TRBJ2-7; no clear D. V was clipped by 0 bases and J by 2 bases, with 8 bases between them. From germline, CDR1 is WNHNN and CDR2 SYGVQD (reference sequence). The CDR3 is 14 residues long. The DNA of the CDR3 is TGCGCCAGCAGTGAGTCGGGTGATCCCTACGAGCAGTACTTC. Amino acids: CASSESGDPYEQYF.

In DNA, the CDR3 is TGTGCCAGCTCACCACCGAACCCGACAGGCAATGAGCAGTTCTTC. This encodes CASSPPNPTGNEQFF. This sequence joins TRBV18 and TRBJ2-1; D possibly corresponds to TRBD1 (6 bases). Germline values: CDR1 KGHSH, CDR2 LQKENI. The CDR3 has 15 residues. With 0 bases removed from V and 6 bases from J, the gap between germline ends came to 12 bases.

V and J are TRBV7-9 and TRBJ2-1, with a weak D call TRBD2 (6 bases). Between the trimmed V and J ends, which lost 5 bases and 5 bases, there was a span of 25 bases. Germline CDR1 SEHNR, CDR2 FQNEAQ (reference sequence). The length of the CDR3 is 18 residues. The CDR3 sequence is CASSLNRDSLSGDNEQFF. The CDR3 bases are TGTGCCAGCAGCCTAAACCGGGACTCCCTGTCGGGGGACAATGAGCAGTTCTTC.

The chain is built from TRBV5-1 and TRBJ1-4; TRBD1 agrees at 10 bases. Per germline, CDR1 SGHRS and CDR2 YFSETQ. V trimming: 4 bases; J trimming: 3 bases; junction bases outside the gene matches: 12. The CDR3 covers 18 residues. The CDR3: CASSGQGGGRTANEKLFF. CDR3 in DNA: TGCGCCAGCAGCGGACAGGGGGGTGGAAGGACGGCTAATGAAAAACTGTTTTTT.

The chain carries TRBV11-2 and TRBJ2-7, with TRBD1 identical over 8 bases. The germline V gene encodes CDR1 SGHAT and CDR2 FQNNGV. The CDR3 loop spans 14 amino acids. With V trimmed by 5 bases and J by 0 bases, 3 bases remained unmatched. DNA for the CDR3: TGTGCCAGCAGCCCGGACAGGGTCTCCTACGAGCAGTACTTC. Amino acids: CASSPDRVSYEQYF.

The gene calls are TRBV30 and TRBJ1-3, with 8 bases aligning to TRBD1. Germline V gives CDR1 GTSNPN, CDR2 SVGIG (reference sequence). V lost 2 bases, J lost 3 bases, and 6 bases stayed unmatched. The CDR3 extends over 15 amino acids. The CDR3 nucleotides are TGTGCCTGGAGTCCCAGAGGGACAGGTGGAAACACCATATATTTT. It translates to CAWSPRGTGGNTIYF.

This chain links TRBV18 with TRBJ2-7, with TRBD1 as a possible D gene (5 bases). The CDR3 contains 13 residues. V was pared by 2 bases and J by 2 bases, with 7 bases between. In germline, CDR1 is KGHSH, CDR2 LQKENI. The CDR3 spells CASSPGAAYEQYF. The CDR3, as DNA: TGTGCCAGCTCACCAGGGGCAGCCTACGAGCAGTACTTC.

The chain couples TRBV2 to TRBJ2-2; 13 bases are shared with TRBD2. Germline V CDR1 and CDR2: SNHLY, FYNNEI. V lost 7 bases and J lost 5; bases outside the gene matches: 4. This CDR3 has 15 amino acids. The CDR3, as DNA: TGTGCCAGCAAGGGGGGACTAGCGGGGACCGGGGAGCTGTTTTTT. Translated: CASKGGLAGTGELFF.

This clone was detected only a few times. This chain joins TRBV7-3 and TRBJ2-3; D is uncertain. Germline V lookup: CDR1 SGHTA, CDR2 FQGTGA. Between the trimmed V and J ends, which lost 5 bases and 5 bases, there was a span of 8 bases. This CDR3 contains 12 residues. This chain's CDR3 is CASSQHGDTQYF. CDR3 bases: TGTGCCAGCAGCCAACACGGAGATACGCAGTATTTT.

The rearrangement joins TRBV7-2 to TRBJ2-1; a possible D gene is TRBD1 (6 bases). The CDR3 is 16 residues long. CDR1 and CDR2 (germline): SGHTA, FQGNSA. The V and J ends lost 6 bases and 0 bases respectively, with 15 bases between them. The CDR3 loop is CASSYRDISSYNEQFF. For the CDR3, the DNA is TGTGCCAGCAGTTACCGGGACATCAGCTCCTACAATGAGCAGTTCTTC.

The chain recombines TRBV6-5 with TRBJ1-1; maybe TRBD1 (6 bases). This CDR3 contains 12 residues. V gave up 6 bases and J gave up 5 bases, with 10 bases separating them. CDR1 and CDR2 (germline): MNHEY, SVGAGI. CDR3 residues: CASRQGGTEAFF. The DNA of the CDR3 is TGTGCCAGCAGACAGGGAGGGACTGAAGCTTTCTTT.

In this sample, this clone turned up once. The CDR3 spells CATSNRGQGGNQPQHF. As DNA, the CDR3 is TGTGCCACCAGCAATAGGGGACAGGGGGGCAATCAGCCCCAGCATTTT. The V call is TRBV15, the J call TRBJ1-5; TRBD1 aligns across 11 bases. The V gene's germline CDR1 is LNHNV and CDR2 YYDKDF (reference sequence). This CDR3 has 16 amino acids. The V gene end was trimmed by 4 bases and the J gene end by 2 bases; junction bases not matched to a gene: 4. The full variable domain, completed using reference TRBV15 and TRBJ1-5, is DAMVIQNPRYQVTQFGKPVTLSCSQTLNHNVMYWYQQKSSQAPKLLFHYYDKDFNNEADTPDNFQSRRPNTSFCFLDIRSPGLGDTAMYLCATSNRGQGGNQPQHFGDGTRLSIL.

The chain uses TRBV30 and TRBJ2-7; 8 bases map to TRBD1. The germline gives CDR1 GTSNPN, CDR2 SVGIG (reference sequence). The V segment lost 4 bases and the J segment 3 bases; nucleotides outside the gene matches: 14. CDR3 length equals 16 residues. DNA for the CDR3: TGTGCCTGGAAGGGCCGACAGGGGCTAACTTTCTACGAGCAGTACTTC. Translation gives CAWKGRQGLTFYEQYF.

CDR3 sequence (DNA): TGTGCCAGCAGCTTAGGCAAGCAGAACACTGAAGCTTTCTTT. Its protein product is CASSLGKQNTEAFF. V gene TRBV7-9 combines with J gene TRBJ1-1; D gene ambiguous. Trimming left V 1 base short and J 1 base short, with 7 bases between. The CDR3 spans 14 residues. Germline-derived CDR1 and CDR2 are SEHNR and FQNEAQ (reference sequence).

This clone has a handful of counts. This chain connects TRBV6-5 to TRBJ1-2, with a weak D call TRBD1 (5 bases). This CDR3 is built from 14 residues. Trimming stripped 4 bases from V and 4 bases from J, with 13 bases between. Germline assignment: CDR1 MNHEY and CDR2 SVGAGI. In DNA form, the CDR3 reads TGTGCCAGCAGTTCCGAATTCGACAGCTATGGCTACACCTTC. Amino acid sequence: CASSSEFDSYGYTF.

The chain carries TRBV2 and TRBJ2-7, with D unclear. The CDR3 loop spans 12 amino acids. V was cut by 7 bases and J by 4 bases, with 11 bases left in between. Germline lookup yields CDR1 SNHLY and CDR2 FYNNEI. In DNA form, the CDR3 reads TGTGCCAGCACTACGGACGTTTACGAGCAGTACTTC. Amino acids: CASTTDVYEQYF. Together with reference TRBV2 and TRBJ2-7, the CDR3 gives the full variable domain: EPEVTQTPSHQVTQMGQEVILRCVPISNHLYFYWYRQILGQKVEFLVSFYNNEISEKSEIFDDQFSVERPDGSNFTLKIRSTKLEDSAMYFCASTTDVYEQYFGPGTRLTVT.

The gene calls are TRBV9 and TRBJ2-5, with D perhaps given as TRBD1 or TRBD2 (5 bases each). V lost 0 bases, J lost 0 bases, and 9 bases lay in between. Germline CDR1 is SGDLS and CDR2 is YYNGEE. The CDR3 runs to 15 residues. CDR3 DNA sequence: TGTGCCAGCAGCGTAGAGAGGGGATACCAAGAGACCCAGTACTTC. As protein: CASSVERGYQETQYF.

This chain connects TRBV12-2 to TRBJ1-2. TRBV12-2 is given as a pseudogene. This CDR3 region has 16 residues. CDR3 sequence: CASRLANQWPGYGYTF. Here the CDR3 DNA reads TGTGCAAGTCGCTTAGCGAATCAATGGCCGGGCTATGGCTACACCTTC.

This chain joins TRBV28 and TRBJ2-7; D unclear. The CDR3 sequence is 11 residues long. The germline gives CDR1 MDHEN, CDR2 SYDVKM. V was pared by 5 bases and J by 5 bases, with 7 bases between. In nucleotides, the CDR3 is TGTGCCAGCAGTAAATTAAACGAGCAGTACTTC. This translates into CASSKLNEQYF.

The V call is TRBV10-3, the J call TRBJ1-2, with D possibly TRBD1 on 5 matching bases. The CDR3 totals 15 residues. CDR1 ENHRY and CDR2 SYGVKD come from the germline V gene. Trimming removed 8 bases from V and 6 bases from J, with 22 bases in between. CDR3: CAIPRSGTTSDGYTF. The CDR3, as DNA: TGTGCCATCCCTCGAAGTGGGACCACATCGGATGGCTACACCTTC.

The chain recombines TRBV28 with TRBJ1-4; 10 bases align to TRBD1. The V gene's germline CDR1 is MDHEN and CDR2 SYDVKM. CDR3 length equals 15 residues. V was pared by 3 bases and J by 6 bases, with 4 bases of the junction left unmatched. As DNA, the CDR3 is TGTGCCAGCAGTTTGGGGGGGACAGGGGATGAAAAACTGTTTTTT. Encoded protein: CASSLGGTGDEKLFF.

This clone has a single count. The gene calls are TRBV7-2 and TRBJ1-2; 12 positions agree with TRBD1. From germline, CDR1 is SGHTA and CDR2 FQGNSA. V dropped 5 bases and J dropped 8; count of bases not matched to a gene: 9. The CDR3 loop spans 15 amino acids. Here the CDR3 reads CASSAAGQGARGYTF. DNA for the CDR3: TGTGCCAGCAGCGCCGCGGGACAGGGGGCTCGAGGCTACACCTTC.

J is TRBJ1-4 and V is TRBV27; D is undetermined. The CDR3 totals 17 residues. Germline V gene lookup returns CDR1 MNHEY and CDR2 SMNVEV (reference sequence). The V end lost 3 bases, the J end lost 1 base, and 15 bases lay between the germline ends. The CDR3 reads CASSLRSRKETNEKLFF. The CDR3 DNA sequence: TGTGCCAGCAGTTTGAGGAGCCGAAAAGAAACTAATGAAAAACTGTTTTTT. The full variable domain, rest sourced from reference TRBV27 and TRBJ1-4, is EAQVTQNPRYLITVTGKKLTVTCSQNMNHEYMSWYRQDPGLGLRQIYYSMNVEVTDKGDVPEGYKVSRKEKRNFPLILESPSPNQTSLYFCASSLRSRKETNEKLFFGSGTQLSVL.

This chain uses TRBV19 with TRBJ1-4; possible D gene TRBD1, 5 bases. Germline V gives CDR1 LNHDA, CDR2 SQIVND (reference sequence). The V and J ends lost 1 base and 4 bases respectively, with 10 bases between them. The CDR3 totals 15 residues. The CDR3 nucleotides are TGTGCCAGTAGTATAGGGGGCGTCTATAATGAAAAACTGTTTTTT. Encoded protein: CASSIGGVYNEKLFF.

The chain links TRBV2 to TRBJ2-1, with TRBD1 identical over 8 bases. The CDR3 extends over 14 amino acids. Losses at the gene ends were 8 bases for V and 3 bases for J; bases not matched to a gene: 6. Germline CDR1 and CDR2: SNHLY and FYNNEI. The CDR3 nucleotides read TGTGCCAGCCATAGCACAGGGGGCTACAATGAGCAGTTCTTC. Its translation is CASHSTGGYNEQFF.

The V and J genes are TRBV4-1 and TRBJ1-6, with D unresolved. In germline, CDR1 is MGHRA, CDR2 YSYEKL. The CDR3 contains 16 residues. V gave up 1 base and J gave up 7 bases, with 14 bases separating them. CDR3 protein: CASSQVAAVENSPLHF. The DNA for the CDR3 is TGCGCCAGCAGCCAAGTGGCGGCGGTAGAGAATTCACCCCTCCACTTT.

Concerning this clone: In the same sample, other DNA sequences code for this CDR3. The chain is built from TRBV4-2 and TRBJ2-1, with 7 bases that match TRBD1. This CDR3 contains 17 residues. Losses at the gene ends were 0 bases for V and 0 bases for J; bases not matched to a gene: 5. Germline V CDR1 and CDR2: LGHNA, YNFKEQ. The CDR3 DNA follows: TGTGCCAGCAGCCAAGATTTAGGGGGCAGCTCCTACAATGAGCAGTTCTTC. Protein sequence: CASSQDLGGSSYNEQFF.